This is a list of T cell receptor beta chains from one sample in a study of T cells after yellow fever vaccination. Using its own MiXCR run on the 5' RACE reads, TCRdb lists one record per CDR3 protein. Among more than 35,000 distinct CDR3 sequences listed, roughly 7% were seen once. The sequenced sample was CD8+ T cells not binding an NS4B(214-222) dextramer, sorted from PBMCs, obtained 45 days after the yellow fever booster vaccination. These receptors were taken from a man aged 25 to 40 who received the YFV17D yellow fever vaccine. Both conserved end residues are part of each CDR3. D genes are given only for firm matches. Clone size is given as how often the clone was seen (once, few, many) or a class if it is expanded.

d_gene	j_gene	v_gene	abundance	CDR3aa	CDR3nt
TRBD2	TRBJ2-5	TRBV11-2	many	CASSLDPRTSGYQETQYF	TGTGCCAGCAGCTTAGACCCCCGGACTAGCGGATACCAAGAGACCCAGTACTTC
TRBD2	TRBJ2-7	TRBV20-1	few	CSAELAGGPYEQYF	TGCAGTGCGGAACTAGCGGGAGGGCCCTACGAGCAGTACTTC
.	TRBJ2-7	TRBV3-1	many	CASSPLPGEQYF	TGTGCCAGCAGCCCCCTCCCGGGAGAGCAGTACTTC
.	TRBJ2-1	TRBV20-1	many	CSGGDNEQFF	TGCAGCGGAGGGGACAATGAGCAGTTCTTC
TRBD2	TRBJ2-1	TRBV6-2/TRBV6-3	many	CASSYNLAGGEQFF	TGTGCCAGCAGTTACAATCTGGCGGGAGGGGAACAGTTCTTC
TRBD2	TRBJ2-3	TRBV28	many	CASSLNREVPDTQYF	TGTGCCAGCAGTTTAAACCGGGAGGTCCCAGATACGCAGTATTTT
.	TRBJ2-7	TRBV3-1	many	CASSPDSSYEQYF	TGTGCCAGCAGCCCAGACAGTTCCTACGAGCAGTACTTC
.	TRBJ2-1	TRBV20-1	many	CSARDPNRANEQFF	TGCAGTGCTAGAGACCCTAACAGGGCGAATGAGCAGTTCTTC
TRBD2	TRBJ2-1	TRBV20-1	many	CSARSLAASYNEQFF	TGCAGTGCTCGTAGCCTAGCGGCTAGCTACAATGAGCAGTTCTTC
.	TRBJ2-2	TRBV6-1	many	CASSTTGPHTGELFF	TGTGCCAGCAGTACGACAGGTCCCCACACCGGGGAGCTGTTTTTT
.	TRBJ1-1	TRBV7-3	medium-sized	CASSLGYNTEAFF	TGTGCCAGCAGCTTAGGCTACAACACTGAAGCTTTCTTT
TRBD2	TRBJ2-1	TRBV29-1	many	CSVYDGWTSVGSYNEQFF	TGCAGCGTTTACGATGGATGGACTAGCGTTGGGTCCTACAATGAGCAGTTCTTC
.	TRBJ2-3	TRBV12-3/TRBV12-4	many	CASSLWGADSLQYF	TGTGCCAGCAGTTTATGGGGGGCGGACTCCTTGCAGTATTTT
.	TRBJ2-1	TRBV12-3/TRBV12-4	many	CASSLRDSTYNEQFF	TGTGCCAGCAGTTTAAGAGACTCGACCTACAATGAGCAGTTCTTC
TRBD1	TRBJ1-4	TRBV5-1	many	CASSLGGGNEKLFF	TGCGCCAGCAGCTTGGGAGGGGGCAACGAAAAACTGTTTTTT
.	TRBJ2-1	TRBV15	few	CATSRATGEPSYNEQFF	TGTGCCACCAGCAGAGCTACCGGAGAGCCCTCCTACAATGAGCAGTTCTTC
TRBD1	TRBJ2-1	TRBV29-1	many	CSVIQGLENNEQFF	TGCAGCGTTATACAGGGGCTAGAGAACAATGAGCAGTTCTTC
.	TRBJ2-3	TRBV6-2/TRBV6-3	many	CASSRGTTTDTQYF	TGTGCCAGCAGCCGGGGGACCACCACAGATACGCAGTATTTT
.	TRBJ2-4	TRBV21-1	many	CASRGLGHKRYIQYF	TGTGCCAGCAGGGGTTTAGGACACAAGAGGTACATTCAGTACTTC
TRBD2	TRBJ2-2	TRBV6-5	many	CASSWGTSNTGELFF	TGTGCCAGCAGTTGGGGGACTAGCAACACCGGGGAGCTGTTTTTT
.	TRBJ1-5	TRBV2	many	CASSVSQPQHF	TGTGCCAGCAGCGTATCTCAGCCCCAGCATTTT
TRBD2	TRBJ2-1	TRBV7-8	many	CASSLAPGLAGEGRHNEQFF	TGTGCCAGCAGCTTAGCCCCGGGACTAGCGGGAGAGGGTCGACACAATGAGCAGTTCTTC